This entry features one T cell receptor beta chain sequence. The CDR3 is 19 amino acids. Germline CDR1 LGHNA, CDR2 YSLEER. V was shortened by 0 bases and J by 2 bases, with 22 bases between the two germline ends. The method was immunoSEQ multiplex PCR; TCRdb's version includes in-frame clones alone and lacks a portion of them. This table has approximately 69,000 clones, around 90% appearing once. This entry is derived from a study of T cell changes during pregnancy in multiple sclerosis. The TCR was taken from a female donor in good health, enrolled as a control in a pregnancy study. The V gene is TRBV4-3, the J gene TRBJ2-5; perhaps TRBD1 as D (7 bases). The sample in question was CD4+ T cells from peripheral blood mononuclear cells, obtained in the third trimester of pregnancy. The CDR3 sequence: CASSQDHGRGAGSQETQYF. In DNA, the CDR3 is TGCGCCAGCAGCCAAGATCACGGCAGGGGGGCGGGTTCTCAAGAGACCCAGTACTTC.